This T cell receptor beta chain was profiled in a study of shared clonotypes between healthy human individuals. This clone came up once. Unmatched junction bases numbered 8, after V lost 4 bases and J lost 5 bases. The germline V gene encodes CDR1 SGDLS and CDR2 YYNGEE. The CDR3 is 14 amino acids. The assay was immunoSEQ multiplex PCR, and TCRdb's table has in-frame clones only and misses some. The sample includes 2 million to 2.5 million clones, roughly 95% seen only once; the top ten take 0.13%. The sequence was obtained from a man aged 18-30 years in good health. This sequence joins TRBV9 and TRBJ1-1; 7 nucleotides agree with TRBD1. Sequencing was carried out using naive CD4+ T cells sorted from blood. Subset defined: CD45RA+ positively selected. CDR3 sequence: CASSKQGSRTEAFF. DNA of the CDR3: TGTGCCAGCAGCAAACAGGGGTCTAGGACTGAAGCTTTCTTT.